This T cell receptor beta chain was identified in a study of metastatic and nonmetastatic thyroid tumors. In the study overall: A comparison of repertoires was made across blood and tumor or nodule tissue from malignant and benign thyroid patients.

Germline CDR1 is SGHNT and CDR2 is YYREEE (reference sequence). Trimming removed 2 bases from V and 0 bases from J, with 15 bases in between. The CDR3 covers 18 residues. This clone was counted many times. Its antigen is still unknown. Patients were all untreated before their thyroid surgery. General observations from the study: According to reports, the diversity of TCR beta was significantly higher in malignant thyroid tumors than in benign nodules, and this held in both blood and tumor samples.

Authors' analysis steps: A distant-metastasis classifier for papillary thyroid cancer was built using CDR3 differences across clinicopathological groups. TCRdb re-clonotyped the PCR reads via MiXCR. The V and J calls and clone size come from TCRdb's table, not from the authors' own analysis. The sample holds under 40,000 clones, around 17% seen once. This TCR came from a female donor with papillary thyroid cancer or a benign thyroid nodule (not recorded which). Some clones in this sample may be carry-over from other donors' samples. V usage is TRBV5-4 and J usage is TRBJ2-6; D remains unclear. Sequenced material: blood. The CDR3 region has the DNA TGTGCCAGCAGCTTTTATGGCTACAGCCGCTCTGGGGCCAACGTCCTGACTTTC. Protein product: CASSFYGYSRSGANVLTF.